The sequence of this T cell receptor beta chain was determined in a study of T-cell reconstitution after alpha-beta-depleted transplantation in children. Study results and limitations: Once a year had passed after transplant, T-cell counts and diversity came mostly from newly produced T cells.

In this sample, this clonotype turned up a few times. What it binds is unknown. CDR1 and CDR2 (germline): SGHRS, YFSETQ. The CDR3 covers 14 residues. V lost 5 bases and J lost 2; bases outside the gene matches: 3. Researchers prepared the TCRbeta library using unique molecular identifiers, the study reports. MiXCR was run by TCRdb on the PCR reads, yielding one entry per CDR3 protein. The repertoire consists of approximately 210,000 distinct CDR3 sequences, with approximately 15% occurring once and the leading ten covering around 44%. The chain uses TRBV5-1 and TRBJ1-1; 10 positions match TRBD1. The specimen comprised PBMCs, mostly from graft donor cells, sampled 360 days after TCRalphabeta/CD19-depleted stem cell transplant. This clonotype originated in a male patient aged 2-10 years who had a stem cell transplant for acute lymphoblastic leukemia, so the T cells may come from the graft donor. CDR3 DNA: TGCGCCAGCAGGGGGACAGGGGCTAACACTGAAGCTTTCTTT. This encodes CASRGTGANTEAFF. Combining the CDR3 with reference TRBV5-1 and TRBJ1-1 gives the whole variable domain KAGVTQTPRYLIKTRGQQVTLSCSPISGHRSVSWYQQTPGQGLQFLFEYFSETQRNKGNFPGRFSGRQFSNSRSEMNVSTLELGDSALYLCASRGTGANTEAFFGQGTRLTVV.